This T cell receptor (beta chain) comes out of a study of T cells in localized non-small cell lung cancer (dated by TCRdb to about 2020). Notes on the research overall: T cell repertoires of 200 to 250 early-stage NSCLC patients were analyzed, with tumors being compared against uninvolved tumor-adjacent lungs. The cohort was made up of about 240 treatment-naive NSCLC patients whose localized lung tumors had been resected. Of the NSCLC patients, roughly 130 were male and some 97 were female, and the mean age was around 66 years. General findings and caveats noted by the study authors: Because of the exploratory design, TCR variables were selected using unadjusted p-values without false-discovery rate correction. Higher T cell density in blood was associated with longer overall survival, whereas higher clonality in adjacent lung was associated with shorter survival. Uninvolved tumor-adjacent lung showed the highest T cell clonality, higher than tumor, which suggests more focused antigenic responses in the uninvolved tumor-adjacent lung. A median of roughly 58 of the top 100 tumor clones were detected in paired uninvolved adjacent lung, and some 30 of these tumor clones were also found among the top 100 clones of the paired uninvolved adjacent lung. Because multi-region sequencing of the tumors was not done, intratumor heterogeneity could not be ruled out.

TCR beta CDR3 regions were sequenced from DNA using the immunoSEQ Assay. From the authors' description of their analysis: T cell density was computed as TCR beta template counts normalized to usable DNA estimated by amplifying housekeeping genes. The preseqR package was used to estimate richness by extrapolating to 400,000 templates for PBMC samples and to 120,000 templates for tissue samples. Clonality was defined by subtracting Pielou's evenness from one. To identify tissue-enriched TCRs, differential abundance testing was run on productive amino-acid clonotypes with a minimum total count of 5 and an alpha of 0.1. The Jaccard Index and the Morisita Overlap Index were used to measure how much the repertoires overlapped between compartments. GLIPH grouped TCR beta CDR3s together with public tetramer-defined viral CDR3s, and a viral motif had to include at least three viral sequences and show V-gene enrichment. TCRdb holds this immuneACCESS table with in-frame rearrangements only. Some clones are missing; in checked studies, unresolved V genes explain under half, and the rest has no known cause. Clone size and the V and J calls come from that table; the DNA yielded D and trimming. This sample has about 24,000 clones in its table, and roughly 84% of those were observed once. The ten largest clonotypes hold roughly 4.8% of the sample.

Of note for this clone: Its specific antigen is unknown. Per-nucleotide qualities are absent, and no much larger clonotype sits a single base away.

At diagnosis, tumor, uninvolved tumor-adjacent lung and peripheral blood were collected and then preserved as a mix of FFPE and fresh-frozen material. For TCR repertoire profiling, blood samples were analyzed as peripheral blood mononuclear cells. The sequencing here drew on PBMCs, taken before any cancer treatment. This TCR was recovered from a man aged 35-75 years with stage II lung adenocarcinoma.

The bases are TGTGCCAGCAGCCTCCCCTGGAATGAGCAGTTCTTC. This codes for CASSLPWNEQFF. The chain couples TRBV7-2 to TRBJ2-1; the D gene remains uncertain. CDR3 length: 12 amino acids, cysteine to phenylalanine. The kept DNA is CDR3 alone, 36 bases in frame from the first base. The CDR1 and CDR2 encoded by the germline V gene are SGHTA and FQGNSA. V was cut back by 5 bases and J by 7 bases, leaving a gap of 9 bases between them.